This T cell receptor (beta chain) was sequenced during a study of CD8+CD57+ T cells in acquired aplastic anemia. Across the study: An average of 3.2 ug of DNA was obtained from sorted CD4+ and CD8+ cells. Findings and caveats of the study: Patients shared around 31 CD8+ CDR3 sequences with controls. With respect to CD8+ Simpson's diversity, patients and controls did not differ significantly.

Only a few counts were recorded for this clonotype. Antigen: not known. Genomic DNA acted as the template from which TCR beta VDJ combination and CDR3 sequence profiling were carried out. One entry per CDR3 protein results from TCRdb running MiXCR on the reads. The sample records around 150,000 distinct CDR3 sequences, 70% to 80% being singletons. Patients picked for sequencing had shown CD8+CD57+ cell expansion detected by flow cytometry. The blood sampling took place in patients who had so far received no therapy. The receptor was derived from a human donor with aplastic anemia. Input material: sorted CD4+, CD8+, or CD8+CD57+ T cells (not recorded which) from PBMCs.

CDR3: CATSDPGQGEQYF. The DNA of the CDR3 is TGTGCCACCAGTGATCCTGGACAGGGAGAGCAGTACTTC. The gene calls are TRBV24-1 and TRBJ2-7, with 8 bases that match TRBD1. The CDR3 totals 13 residues. Trimming cost V 3 bases and J 7 bases; bases outside gene matches: 4. Germline CDR1 KGHDR, CDR2 SFDVKD.